Listed below are T cell receptor beta chains from one sample, sequenced in a study of PD-L1 blockade in urothelial cancer. Sequenced by immunoSEQ multiplex PCR; TCRdb stores in-frame clones only, minus some. The sample holds fewer than 35,000 clones, 80% seen once. Source: PBMCs, taken around atezolizumab (anti-PD-L1) treatment. The receptors come from a man aged 50-59 years with urothelial cancer. Each CDR3 is given with its conserved first and last residue. Fields, in order: clone size, V gene, J gene, D gene, CDR3 length, CDR3 DNA, CDR3 protein. The D gene is left open where the match is weak. Not all rows give a size; the values are once, few, many and, for expanded clones, a class.

size: -
V: TRBV11-2
J: TRBJ1-6
D: -
length: 15
DNA: TGTGCCAGCAGCCCAACGCCTGGGGCCAATTCACCCCTCCACTTT
CDR3: CASSPTPGANSPLHF

size: -
V: TRBV27
J: TRBJ1-3
D: TRBD1
length: 16
DNA: TGTGCCAGCAGTACCATTTACTCCAGGGGGCTTAGGACCATATATTTT
CDR3: CASSTIYSRGLRTIYF

size: -
V: TRBV7-2
J: TRBJ2-3
D: TRBD1
length: 14
DNA: TGTGCCAGCAGCCCCGCCAGGGGGCCGGATACGCAGTATTTT
CDR3: CASSPARGPDTQYF

size: -
V: TRBV5-4
J: TRBJ2-3
D: TRBD2
length: 16
DNA: TGTGCCAGCAGCCCTCCACCAGGACTAGCGGTTGATACGCAGTATTTT
CDR3: CASSPPPGLAVDTQYF

size: -
V: TRBV30
J: TRBJ2-2
D: -
length: 14
DNA: TGTGCCTGGAGAGCCCCCCTTAACACCGGGGAGCTGTTTTTT
CDR3: CAWRAPLNTGELFF

size: few
V: TRBV25-1
J: TRBJ1-4
D: -
length: 14
DNA: TGTGCCAGCAGTGACCGCGCTGCGCCGGAAAAACTGTTTTTT
CDR3: CASSDRAAPEKLFF

size: -
V: TRBV28
J: TRBJ1-2
D: -
length: 14
DNA: TGTGCCAGCAGTTCCCAACAGAAAAACTATGGCTACACCTTC
CDR3: CASSSQQKNYGYTF

size: once
V: TRBV2
J: TRBJ1-3
D: -
length: 16
DNA: TGTGCCAGCAGTGAAGATCCGGGACTCTCTGGAAACACCATATATTTT
CDR3: CASSEDPGLSGNTIYF

size: -
V: TRBV19
J: TRBJ1-3
D: -
length: 13
DNA: TGTGCCAGTCGTGCGGGGTCTGGAAACACCATATATTTT
CDR3: CASRAGSGNTIYF

size: once
V: TRBV5-5
J: TRBJ2-5
D: -
length: 13
DNA: TGTGCCAGCAGCTTAGGCAGGGAAGAGACCCAGTACTTC
CDR3: CASSLGREETQYF

size: few
V: TRBV4-1
J: TRBJ2-3
D: -
length: 17
DNA: TGCGCCAGCAGCCAAGATCCGGACAGAATCCCACAGACTACGCAGTATTTT
CDR3: CASSQDPDRIPQTTQYF

size: once
V: TRBV9
J: TRBJ2-4
D: -
length: 13
DNA: TGTGCCAGCAGCGTTCACTGGTCAAGCATTCAGTACTTC
CDR3: CASSVHWSSIQYF

size: -
V: TRBV11-2
J: TRBJ1-2
D: -
length: 14
DNA: TGTGCCAGCAGCTTAGATCGGGGGACCTATGGCTACACCTTC
CDR3: CASSLDRGTYGYTF

size: -
V: TRBV4-1
J: TRBJ1-5
D: TRBD1
length: 14
DNA: TGCGCCAGCAGCCCACAGGGGGGATATCAGCCCCAGCATTTT
CDR3: CASSPQGGYQPQHF

size: -
V: TRBV7-9
J: TRBJ1-2
D: -
length: 15
DNA: TGTGCCAGCAGCTTACCAGGACAAGGCGGCTATGGCTACACCTTC
CDR3: CASSLPGQGGYGYTF

size: -
V: TRBV2
J: TRBJ1-5
D: TRBD1
length: 15
DNA: TGTGCCAGCAGTGGGGACAGGGGGTACGGTCAGCCCCAGCATTTT
CDR3: CASSGDRGYGQPQHF

size: -
V: TRBV2
J: TRBJ2-7
D: TRBD2
length: 15
DNA: TGTGCCAGCAGTGATTCGGGGGGGTCGATCGGAGAGCAGTACTTC
CDR3: CASSDSGGSIGEQYF

size: -
V: TRBV15
J: TRBJ1-4
D: TRBD1
length: 14
DNA: TGTGCCACCAGCAGAGAACAGGGGGGTGAAAAACTGTTTTTT
CDR3: CATSREQGGEKLFF

size: -
V: TRBV30
J: TRBJ2-1
D: TRBD2
length: 15
DNA: TGTGCCTGGAGCTTTGGGACTAGCGGTAGGAATGAGCAGTTCTTC
CDR3: CAWSFGTSGRNEQFF

size: once
V: TRBV18
J: TRBJ1-2
D: TRBD1
length: 13
DNA: TGTGCCAGCTCACAGGGACAGGTCTATGGCTACACCTTC
CDR3: CASSQGQVYGYTF

size: -
V: TRBV5-1
J: TRBJ1-1
D: -
length: 13
DNA: TGCGCCAGCAGAAGCATCATGAACACTGAAGCTTTCTTT
CDR3: CASRSIMNTEAFF

size: -
V: TRBV2
J: TRBJ2-7
D: TRBD1
length: 15
DNA: TGTGCCAGCAGTAGACTACAGGGGGCCCGTGATGGTCTGTACTTC
CDR3: CASSRLQGARDGLYF

size: -
V: TRBV11-2
J: TRBJ2-7
D: -
length: 14
DNA: TGTGCCAGCAGCTACCGACAGGTGGGGTCCGAGCAGTACTTC
CDR3: CASSYRQVGSEQYF

size: -
V: TRBV18
J: TRBJ2-3
D: TRBD2
length: 16
DNA: TGTGCCAGCTCACCACCGGGACTAGCGGAACCAGATACGCAGTATTTT
CDR3: CASSPPGLAEPDTQYF

size: -
V: TRBV7-7
J: TRBJ2-5
D: TRBD1
length: 15
DNA: TGTGCTAGCAGTTCCGACAGGGGCGGACGGGAGACCCAGTACTTC
CDR3: CASSSDRGGRETQYF

size: -
V: TRBV21-1
J: TRBJ2-1
D: -
length: 14
DNA: TGTGCCAGCAGGGGGACTAGCGGCTACAATGAGCAGTTCTTC
CDR3: CASRGTSGYNEQFF

size: -
V: TRBV6-5
J: TRBJ1-2
D: -
length: 15
DNA: TGTGCCAGCAGTTACCCGGACGGAGGTAACTATGGCTACACCTTC
CDR3: CASSYPDGGNYGYTF

size: -
V: TRBV7-6
J: TRBJ2-1
D: -
length: 17
DNA: TGTGCCAGCAGCTTAGTCAATTTTGGGGGGGGCAACAATGAGCAGTTCTTC
CDR3: CASSLVNFGGGNNEQFF

size: few
V: TRBV11-3
J: TRBJ1-1
D: -
length: 15
DNA: TGTGCCAGCAGCTTAGAGGGGGCTACGGGCACTGAAGCTTTCTTT
CDR3: CASSLEGATGTEAFF

size: -
V: TRBV18
J: TRBJ1-2
D: TRBD1
length: 13
DNA: TGTGCCAGCTCACCACTACAGGGGGATGGCTACACCTTC
CDR3: CASSPLQGDGYTF

size: -
V: TRBV9
J: TRBJ2-1
D: -
length: 15
DNA: TGTGCCAGCAGCCCAGGGTCCCAGGGGACCCATGAGCAGTTCTTC
CDR3: CASSPGSQGTHEQFF

size: -
V: TRBV5-8
J: TRBJ2-7
D: TRBD1
length: 15
DNA: TGTGCCAGCAGCTTAACCGGGACAGGGGCCTACGAGCAGTACTTC
CDR3: CASSLTGTGAYEQYF

size: -
V: TRBV6-5
J: TRBJ2-5
D: -
length: 15
DNA: TGTGCCAGCAGTCTACGGGTTGGGGGGAAAGAGACCCAGTACTTC
CDR3: CASSLRVGGKETQYF

size: -
V: TRBV27
J: TRBJ2-1
D: -
length: 11
DNA: TGTGCCAGCAGTTTAGGGTGGGAGTGGTTCTTC
CDR3: CASSLGWEWFF

size: -
V: TRBV14
J: TRBJ2-2
D: -
length: 14
DNA: TGTGCCAGCAGCCGCCTTCTGGAGGCCGGGGAGCTGTTTTTT
CDR3: CASSRLLEAGELFF